This TCR beta chain was profiled in a study of cytomegalovirus exposure and HLA in healthy donors. CDR1 and CDR2 (germline): LGHNA, YNFKEQ. V was pared by 4 bases and J by 5 bases, with 15 bases of the junction left unmatched. The CDR3 runs 18 residues. The PCR had 60 Vbeta and 13 Jbeta primers. Method: immunoSEQ multiplex PCR; TCRdb's copy keeps in-frame clones and lacks some. The sample records 150,000 to 200,000 clones, roughly 76% being singletons. V is TRBV4-2 and J is TRBJ2-5; 11 positions match TRBD2. The TCR sequence derives from a young woman in good health and CMV-seropositive. The sequenced sample was PBMCs. This CDR3 reads CASSLNFPSGGTVETQYF. The CDR3 DNA is TGTGCCAGCAGCCTTAACTTCCCTAGCGGGGGGACGGTTGAGACCCAGTACTTC.